This passage covers 9 T cell receptor beta chains from one sample sequenced in a study of blood T cells in healthy people across ages. Using a J-beta primer mix together with a sample-barcoded 5' primer, a second PCR was run for roughly 6 to 11 cycles. TCRdb reprocessed the 5' RACE reads via MiXCR and lists one record per CDR3 protein. Among some 1.4 million distinct CDR3 sequences listed, approximately 38% were seen once. Specimen: blood. All receptors derive from a woman younger than 35 in good health.

In its sample, this clonotype was seen once. V gene TRBV20-1 combines with J gene TRBJ1-4, with D perhaps matching TRBD1 (5 bases). CDR3 size: 14 residues. CDR1 is DFQATT and CDR2 is SNEGSKA in the germline V gene (reference sequence). Trimming stripped 0 bases from V and 8 bases from J, with 13 bases between. CDR3 region: CSARDTQGGEKLFF. In nucleotides, the CDR3 is TGCAGTGCTAGAGATACCCAGGGTGGCGAAAAACTGTTTTTT.

The table lists this clonotype with a few counts. The CDR3 bases are TGTGCCAGCAGCACCGCCGGGACCGCCGACAATGAGCAGTTCTTC. This gives the protein CASSTAGTADNEQFF. The genes are TRBV7-9 and TRBJ2-1; either TRBD1 or TRBD2 may fit D (5 bases each). V lost 5 bases to trimming and J lost 5 bases, with 16 bases between them. Looked up from germline, CDR1 is SEHNR and CDR2 is FQNEAQ (reference sequence). The CDR3 runs to 15 residues.

The chain is built from TRBV20-1 and TRBJ2-1; D is possibly TRBD2 (5 bases). The CDR3 has 14 amino acids. V lost 6 bases, J lost 13 bases, and 25 bases lay in between. CDR1 DFQATT and CDR2 SNEGSKA come from the germline V gene (reference sequence). The CDR3 DNA follows: TGCAGTGCCCAAAGGGCCAGCTCTTGGGAGACCCAGTTCTTC. This translates into CSAQRASSWETQFF.

J is TRBJ2-3 and V is TRBV12-3 or TRBV12-4, with 10 bases identical to TRBD2. After removal of 5 bases from V and 5 bases from J, the junction contained 13 bases not matched to a gene. The CDR3 is made up of 17 amino acids. CDR3 nucleotides: TGTGCCAGCAGTCCGGGCCCCGGGACTAGCGCTGAAGATACGCAGTATTTT. It encodes CASSPGPGTSAEDTQYF.

This sequence joins TRBV13 and TRBJ2-6; 9 nucleotides line up with TRBD1. The CDR3 length is 18 residues. Germline trimming cut 0 bases from V and 0 bases from J; bases unmatched to any gene: 3. CDR1 is PRHDT, CDR2 FYEKMQ, per germline (reference sequence). The chain's CDR3 is CASSLGGTGISGANVLTF. CDR3 nucleotides: TGTGCCAGCAGCTTAGGGGGGACAGGGATCTCTGGGGCCAACGTCCTGACTTTC.

The chain has TRBV29-1 and TRBJ2-1, with 13 bases fitting TRBD2. Germline assignment: CDR1 SQVTM and CDR2 ANQGSEA. The length of the CDR3 is 19 residues. V dropped 6 bases and J dropped 0; count of bases not matched to a gene: 14. The CDR3 sequence: CSVATSGGPTLSSYNEQFF. DNA for the CDR3: TGCAGCGTAGCGACTAGCGGGGGGCCCACCTTAAGCTCCTACAATGAGCAGTTCTTC.

This clonotype was seen once. The V gene is TRBV6-5, the J gene TRBJ2-5; 7 bases map to TRBD2. Trimming cost V 6 bases and J 5 bases; bases outside gene matches: 12. The germline V gene has CDR1 MNHEY and CDR2 SVGAGI. This CDR3 contains 15 residues. The CDR3 spells CASRAVGGSGETQYF. The CDR3 DNA reads as TGTGCCAGCAGGGCAGTGGGGGGGTCGGGGGAGACCCAGTACTTC.

This clonotype was observed a few times. V usage is TRBV7-2 and J usage is TRBJ2-3, with 8 positions matching TRBD2. In germline, CDR1 is SGHTA, CDR2 FQGNSA. This CDR3 has 18 residues. The V gene end was trimmed by 5 bases and the J gene end by 1 base; junction bases not matched to a gene: 14. DNA for the CDR3: TGTGCCAGCAGCCAGGGAGGACGGGGACTAGTTGGCACAGATACGCAGTATTTT. Translated: CASSQGGRGLVGTDTQYF.

This clonotype was counted between two and nine times. The rearrangement joins TRBV10-3 to TRBJ2-7, with D perhaps matching TRBD2 (6 bases). The CDR3 length is 14 residues. V lost 7 bases to trimming and J lost 2 bases, with 15 bases between them. Germline CDR1 and CDR2: ENHRY and SYGVKD. CDR3 in amino acids: CAIMPGGDPYEQYF. The CDR3, as DNA: TGTGCCATCATGCCTGGCGGGGATCCCTACGAGCAGTACTTC.